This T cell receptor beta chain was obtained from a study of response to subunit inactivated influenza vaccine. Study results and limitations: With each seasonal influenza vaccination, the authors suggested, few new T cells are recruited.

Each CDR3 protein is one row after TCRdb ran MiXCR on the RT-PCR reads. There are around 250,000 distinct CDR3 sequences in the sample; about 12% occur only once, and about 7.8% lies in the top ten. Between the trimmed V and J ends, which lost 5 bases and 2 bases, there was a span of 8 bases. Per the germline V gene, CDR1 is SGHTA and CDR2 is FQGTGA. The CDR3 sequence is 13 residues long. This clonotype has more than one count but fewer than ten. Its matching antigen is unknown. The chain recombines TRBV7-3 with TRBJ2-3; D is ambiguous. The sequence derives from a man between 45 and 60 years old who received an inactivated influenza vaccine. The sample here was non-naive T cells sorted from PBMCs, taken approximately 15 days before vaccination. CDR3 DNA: TGTGCCAGCAGCGGGGTTCTCACAGATACGCAGTATTTT. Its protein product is CASSGVLTDTQYF.